Listed here are 20 T cell receptor beta chains from one sample, sequenced in a study of control samples from healthy donors and cancer patients (dated by TCRdb to about 2020). Library creation used the immunoSEQ multiplex PCR assay. TCRdb took over this immuneACCESS table, retaining in-frame rearrangements with V and J assigned. Such tables are incomplete; in checked studies, under half of the missing clones stem from an unresolved V gene, and the remainder is unexplained. The sample table lists roughly 100,000 clones, around 92% of them with a count of one. The ten largest make up over 2% of the sample. Input material: blood. These receptor sequences come from a young woman in good health.

This chain joins TRBV6-5 and TRBJ1-5; 7 bases agree with TRBD1. Trimming took 7 bases from V and 6 from J; bases not matched to a gene: 9. The CDR3 covers 14 residues. Germline V gives CDR1 MNHEY, CDR2 SVGAGI. In nucleotides, the CDR3 is TGTGCCAGCACCCCGACAGGGAATGGTCAGCCCCAGCATTTT. Translation gives CASTPTGNGQPQHF.

V is TRBV5-1 and J is TRBJ2-6; TRBD1 agrees at 10 bases. The germline gives CDR1 SGHRS, CDR2 YFSETQ. V shed 3 bases, J shed 0 bases, and the junction held 12 bases outside the gene matches. CDR3 length: 20 amino acids. This CDR3 reads CASSSRGGTGDLSGANVLTF. CDR3 nucleotide sequence: TGCGCCAGCAGCTCTCGAGGCGGGACAGGGGATCTCTCTGGGGCCAACGTCCTGACTTTC.

This chain joins TRBV9 and TRBJ1-1; D possibly corresponds to TRBD1 (5 bases). The V gene lost 0 bases and the J gene lost 10 bases, with 16 bases spanning the gap. In germline, CDR1 is SGDLS, CDR2 YYNGEE. This CDR3 region has 14 residues. CDR3 in amino acids: CASSVGSRDPRAFF. The CDR3 DNA is TGTGCCAGCAGCGTAGGCTCCCGGGACCCAAGAGCTTTCTTT.

V gene TRBV5-6 combines with J gene TRBJ2-7; 15 bases match TRBD2. The CDR3 spans 16 residues. In germline, CDR1 is SGHDT, CDR2 YYEEEE. V gave up 4 bases and J gave up 7 bases; unmatched junction bases: 9. The CDR3 here is CASSPGLAGGSGEQYF. CDR3 nucleotides: TGTGCCAGCAGCCCGGGACTAGCGGGGGGCTCGGGGGAGCAGTACTTC. Full variable domain (missing parts from reference TRBV5-6 and TRBJ2-7): DAGVTQSPTHLIKTRGQQVTLRCSPKSGHDTVSWYQQALGQGPQFIFQYYEEEERQRGNFPDRFSGHQFPNYSSELNVNALLLGDSALYLCASSPGLAGGSGEQYFGPGTRLTVT.

The chain links TRBV28 to TRBJ2-1, with 12 bases identical to TRBD2. The CDR3 sequence is 17 residues long. The trim removed 8 bases at V and 8 bases at J, leaving 16 bases unmatched. Germline CDR1 and CDR2: MDHEN and SYDVKM. The CDR3 DNA reads as TGTGCCAGCCCTCCCGGACTAGCGGGGATCCCTGGGGATGAGCAGTTCTTC. It encodes CASPPGLAGIPGDEQFF.

The chain employs TRBV7-8 and TRBJ2-2, with TRBD2 matching 12 bases. Germline CDR1 SGHVS, CDR2 FQNEAQ. Trimming removed 4 bases from V and 0 bases from J; junction bases left unmatched: 9. CDR3 length: 19 residues. CDR3 coding DNA: TGTGCCAGCAGCTCCCGAGCGGCTAGCGGGGGGGCGAACACCGGGGAGCTGTTTTTT. It specifies CASSSRAASGGANTGELFF.

The chain combines TRBV25-1 with TRBJ2-3; 7 positions agree with TRBD2. V dropped 6 bases and J dropped 0; count of bases not matched to a gene: 3. CDR1 and CDR2 from the germline V gene are MGHDK and SYGVNS. CDR3 length: 14 residues. The CDR3 DNA reads TGTGCCAGCAGCCCACTAGCGAGCACAGATACGCAGTATTTT. Translating gives CASSPLASTDTQYF.

The chain employs TRBV4-1 and TRBJ1-2; 7 bases map to TRBD1. This CDR3 spans 16 amino acids. Germline V lookup: CDR1 MGHRA, CDR2 YSYEKL. Losses at the gene ends were 0 bases for V and 4 bases for J; bases not matched to a gene: 8. The CDR3 bases are TGCGCCAGCAGCCAAGACCCAGCGGACAGGAGCTATGGCTACACCTTC. Its translation: CASSQDPADRSYGYTF.

The chain combines TRBV12-3 or TRBV12-4 with TRBJ1-1, with 7 nucleotides matching TRBD1. This CDR3 contains 12 residues. V lost 5 bases, J lost 4 bases, and 1 base stayed unmatched. CDR3 protein: CASSGDSTEAFF. The CDR3 nucleotides are TGTGCCAGCAGTGGGGACAGCACTGAAGCTTTCTTT.

The gene calls are TRBV10-1 and TRBJ2-3; perhaps TRBD2 as D (5 bases). Trimming left V 0 bases short and J 2 bases short, with 12 bases between. The CDR3 spans 16 residues. Germline-derived CDR1 and CDR2 are WNHNN and SYGVQD (reference sequence). The CDR3 is CASSESEVLPTDTQYF. CDR3 bases: TGCGCCAGCAGTGAGTCGGAGGTTCTGCCCACAGATACGCAGTATTTT.

The rearrangement uses TRBV5-1 and TRBJ1-1, with a possible D match to TRBD1 (6 bases). Germline loops: CDR1 SGHRS, CDR2 YFSETQ. CDR3 length equals 12 residues. Trimming took 2 bases from V and 11 from J, leaving 13 bases between them. The DNA for the CDR3 is TGCGCCAGCAGCTTCGACAGGAGCTACGCTTTCTTT. Amino acids: CASSFDRSYAFF.

This chain uses TRBV7-9 with TRBJ1-1, with D possibly TRBD1 on 5 matching bases. The CDR3 loop spans 15 amino acids. Germline V CDR1 and CDR2: SEHNR, FQNEAQ (reference sequence). V was trimmed by 1 base and J by 1 base, leaving 10 bases between them. The CDR3, as DNA: TGTGCCAGCAGCTTAGTCGCAGGGACGAACACTGAAGCTTTCTTT. This gives the protein CASSLVAGTNTEAFF.

This clone was detected once. The V gene is TRBV24-1, the J gene TRBJ1-5; perhaps TRBD1 as D (5 bases). The germline V gene has CDR1 KGHDR and CDR2 SFDVKD. The CDR3 contains 13 residues. V was clipped by 9 bases and J by 4 bases, with 12 bases between them. The CDR3 DNA reads TGTGCCACCGCTCAGGGTGGAAATCAGCCCCAGCATTTT. This sequence encodes CATAQGGNQPQHF.

CDR3 DNA sequence: TGTGCCAGCAGCTCGAAGGGAAGGAGTCTCCCAGAGACCCAGTACTTC. It encodes CASSSKGRSLPETQYF. The chain combines TRBV7-6 with TRBJ2-5, with D unclear. The CDR3 has 16 residues. CDR1 and CDR2 (germline): SGHVS, FNYEAQ. V dropped 4 bases and J dropped 4 bases, with 19 bases sitting between them.

The rearrangement links TRBV6-6 to TRBJ2-2, with a weak D call TRBD1 (6 bases). CDR3 length: 15 amino acids. Trimming left V 8 bases short and J 7 bases short, with 20 bases between. Germline V gene lookup returns CDR1 MNHNY and CDR2 SVGAGI (reference sequence). CDR3 bases: TGTGCCAGCCGTCCCCCAGGGGTCTTAGTCGGGGAGCTGTTTTTT. Translation: CASRPPGVLVGELFF.

This rearrangement joins TRBV6-6 to TRBJ2-7; D ambiguous. CDR1 is MNHNY, CDR2 SVGAGI, per germline (reference sequence). The length of the CDR3 is 11 residues. Trimming stripped 3 bases from V and 3 bases from J, with 3 bases between. In nucleotides, the CDR3 is TGTGCCAGCAGTTATCACTACGAGCAGTACTTC. Translated, it gives CASSYHYEQYF.

The chain recombines TRBV24-1 with TRBJ2-2; D is unclear. The V end lost 1 base, the J end lost 7 bases, and 0 bases lay between the germline ends. Germline V gives CDR1 KGHDR, CDR2 SFDVKD. This CDR3 has 11 amino acids. Written as DNA, the CDR3 is TGTGCCACCAGTGATTTCGGGGAGCTGTTTTTT. As protein: CATSDFGELFF.

The chain uses TRBV19 and TRBJ2-7; the match to TRBD1 covers 7 bases. Trimming removed 1 base from V and 7 bases from J; junction bases left unmatched: 7. Germline assignment: CDR1 LNHDA and CDR2 SQIVND (reference sequence). This CDR3 contains 14 residues. The CDR3 nucleotides read TGTGCCAGTAGTATAGGAGGGGGCACAGGGGAGCAGTACTTC. Translated: CASSIGGGTGEQYF.

The V gene is TRBV7-9, the J gene TRBJ2-7; D may be TRBD2 (5 bases). The germline gives CDR1 SEHNR, CDR2 FQNEAQ (reference sequence). The CDR3 has 15 amino acids. The V and J ends lost 5 bases and 3 bases respectively, with 17 bases between them. The DNA for the CDR3 is TGTGCCAGCAGCACGGACTTATATGGGGTCTACGAGCAGTACTTC. It specifies CASSTDLYGVYEQYF.

The chain joins TRBV5-5 to TRBJ1-2; D might be TRBD1 (5 bases). Germline V gene lookup returns CDR1 SGHKS and CDR2 YYEKEE (reference sequence). The CDR3 spans 18 residues. V lost 0 bases to trimming and J lost 1 base, with 19 bases between them. CDR3 region: CASSLDRQGSLINYGYTF. DNA for the CDR3: TGTGCCAGCAGCTTGGACCGGCAGGGCTCCTTGATTAACTATGGCTACACCTTC.